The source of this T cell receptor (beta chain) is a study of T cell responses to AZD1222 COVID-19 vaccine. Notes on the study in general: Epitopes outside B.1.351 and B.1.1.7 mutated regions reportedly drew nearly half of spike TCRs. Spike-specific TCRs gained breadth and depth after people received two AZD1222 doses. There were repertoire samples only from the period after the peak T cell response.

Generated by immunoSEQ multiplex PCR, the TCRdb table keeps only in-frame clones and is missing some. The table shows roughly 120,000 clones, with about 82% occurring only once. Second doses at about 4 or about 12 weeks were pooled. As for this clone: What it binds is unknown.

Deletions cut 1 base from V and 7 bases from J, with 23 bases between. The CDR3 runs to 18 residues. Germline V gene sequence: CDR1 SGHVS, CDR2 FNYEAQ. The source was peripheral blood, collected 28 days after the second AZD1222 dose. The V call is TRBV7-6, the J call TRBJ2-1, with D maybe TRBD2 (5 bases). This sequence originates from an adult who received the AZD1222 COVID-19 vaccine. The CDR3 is CASSLGVPSPRGGNEQFF. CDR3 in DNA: TGTGCCAGCAGCTTAGGCGTCCCGTCCCCACGCGGCGGGAATGAGCAGTTCTTC.